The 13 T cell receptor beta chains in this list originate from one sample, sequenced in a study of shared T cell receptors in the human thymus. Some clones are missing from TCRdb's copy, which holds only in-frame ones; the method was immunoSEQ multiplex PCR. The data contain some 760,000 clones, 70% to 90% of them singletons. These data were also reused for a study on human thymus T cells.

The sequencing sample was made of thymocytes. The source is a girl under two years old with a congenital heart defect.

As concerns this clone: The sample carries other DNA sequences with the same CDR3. The CDR3 spells CASSLGQGNQPQHF. CDR3 coding DNA: TGTGCCAGCAGCTTAGGACAGGGCAATCAGCCCCAGCATTTT. V usage is TRBV7-2 and J usage is TRBJ1-5; tentatively, D is TRBD1 (6 bases). CDR3 length equals 14 residues. Trimming stripped 1 base from V and 2 bases from J, with 6 bases between. The germline gives CDR1 SGHTA, CDR2 FQGNSA.

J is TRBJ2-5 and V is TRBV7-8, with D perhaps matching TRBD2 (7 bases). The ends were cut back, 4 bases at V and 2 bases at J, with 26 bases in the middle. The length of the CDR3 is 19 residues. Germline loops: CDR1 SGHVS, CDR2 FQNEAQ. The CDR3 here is CASSSRRRGLAEEQETQYF. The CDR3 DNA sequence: TGTGCCAGCAGCTCAAGAAGACGGGGGCTAGCGGAAGAACAAGAGACCCAGTACTTC.

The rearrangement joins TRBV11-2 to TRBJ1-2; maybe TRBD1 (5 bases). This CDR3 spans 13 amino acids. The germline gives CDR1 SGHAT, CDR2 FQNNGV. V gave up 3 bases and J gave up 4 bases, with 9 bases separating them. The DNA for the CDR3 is TGTGCCAGCAGCTTCCACAGGAGCTATGGCTACACCTTC. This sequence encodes CASSFHRSYGYTF.

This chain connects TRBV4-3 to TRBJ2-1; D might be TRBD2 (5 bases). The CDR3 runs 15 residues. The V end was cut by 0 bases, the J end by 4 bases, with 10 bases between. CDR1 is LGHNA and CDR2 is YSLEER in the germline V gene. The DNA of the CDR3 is TGCGCCAGCAGCCAAGATAAGGGAGCTTACAATGAGCAGTTCTTC. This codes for CASSQDKGAYNEQFF.

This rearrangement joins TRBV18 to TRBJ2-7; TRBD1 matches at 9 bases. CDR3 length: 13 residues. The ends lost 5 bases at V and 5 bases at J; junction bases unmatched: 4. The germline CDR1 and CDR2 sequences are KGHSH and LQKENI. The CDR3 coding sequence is TGTGCCAGCTCAGGACAGGGGTGCAACGAGCAGTACTTC. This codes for CASSGQGCNEQYF.

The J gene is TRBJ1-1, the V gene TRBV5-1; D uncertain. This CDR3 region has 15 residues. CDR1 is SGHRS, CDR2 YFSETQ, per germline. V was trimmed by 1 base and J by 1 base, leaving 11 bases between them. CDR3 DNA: TGCGCCAGCAGCTTGTGCGCAGGCCGGAACACTGAAGCTTTCTTT. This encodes CASSLCAGRNTEAFF.

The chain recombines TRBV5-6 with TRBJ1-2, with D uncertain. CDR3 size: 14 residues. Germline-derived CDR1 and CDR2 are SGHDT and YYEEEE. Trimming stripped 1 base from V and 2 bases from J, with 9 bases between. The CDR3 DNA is TGTGCCAGCAGCTTGAAGGGAGACAACTATGGCTACACCTTC. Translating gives CASSLKGDNYGYTF.

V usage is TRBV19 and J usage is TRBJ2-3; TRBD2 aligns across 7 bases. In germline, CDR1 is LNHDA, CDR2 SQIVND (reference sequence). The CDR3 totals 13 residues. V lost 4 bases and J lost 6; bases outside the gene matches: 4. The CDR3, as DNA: TGTGCCAGTAGTAGGGGGGGACGGGATACGCAGTATTTT. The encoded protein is CASSRGGRDTQYF.

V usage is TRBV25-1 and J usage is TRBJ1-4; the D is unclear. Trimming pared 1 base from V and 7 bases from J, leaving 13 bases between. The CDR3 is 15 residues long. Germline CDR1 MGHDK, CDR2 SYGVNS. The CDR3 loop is CASSESAGYGEKLFF. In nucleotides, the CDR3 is TGTGCCAGCAGTGAATCTGCGGGGTATGGTGAAAAACTGTTTTTT.

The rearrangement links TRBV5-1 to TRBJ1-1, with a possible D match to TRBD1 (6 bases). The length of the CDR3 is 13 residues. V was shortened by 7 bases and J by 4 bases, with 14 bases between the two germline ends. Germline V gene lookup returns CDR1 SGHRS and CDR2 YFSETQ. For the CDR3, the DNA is TGCGCCAGCTCGGAGGACAGATCCACTGAAGCTTTCTTT. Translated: CASSEDRSTEAFF.

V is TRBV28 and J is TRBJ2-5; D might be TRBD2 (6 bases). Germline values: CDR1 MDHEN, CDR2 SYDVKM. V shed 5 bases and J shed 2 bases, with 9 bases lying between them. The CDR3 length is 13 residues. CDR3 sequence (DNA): TGTGCCAGCAGTCGACTAGGGCAAGAGACCCAGTACTTC. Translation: CASSRLGQETQYF.

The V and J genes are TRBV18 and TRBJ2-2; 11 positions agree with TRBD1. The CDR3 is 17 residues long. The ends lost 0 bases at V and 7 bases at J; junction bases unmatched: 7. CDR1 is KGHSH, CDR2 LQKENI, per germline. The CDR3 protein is CASSPPDRGPVDGELFF. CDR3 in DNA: TGTGCCAGCTCACCACCGGACAGGGGGCCGGTTGACGGGGAGCTGTTTTTT.

The CDR3, as DNA: TGCGCCAGCAATAACGGGGGGGCTACAGATACGCAGTATTTT. As protein: CASNNGGATDTQYF. The V call is TRBV5-1, the J call TRBJ2-3, with 8 nucleotides matching TRBD2. Trimming cost V 6 bases and J 3 bases; bases outside gene matches: 6. Germline V gene data show CDR1 as SGHRS and CDR2 as YFSETQ. This CDR3 is 14 amino acids long.